What follows are 23 T cell receptor beta chains derived from one specimen sequenced in a study of CD39 and CD103 CD8 tumor-infiltrating T cells. The repertoire was sequenced with immunoSEQ multiplex PCR; TCRdb's copy has only in-frame clones and lacks some. The sample shows a few thousand clones, roughly 63% of them seen only once. Sequenced material: CD39- CD103- CD8+ T cells sorted from the tumor. Subset defined: CD103-CD39- double-negative CD45RA- CD8 T cells. These receptor sequences come from a human donor with head and neck squamous cell carcinoma.

This clone is medium-sized (0.01 to 0.1%) within its sample. The V call is TRBV27, the J call TRBJ2-2; D possibly corresponds to TRBD1 (6 bases). The CDR3 is made up of 15 amino acids. Trimming cost V 5 bases and J 1 base, with 11 bases left between them. Germline-derived CDR1 and CDR2 are MNHEY and SMNVEV (reference sequence). Here the CDR3 DNA reads TGTGCCAGCAGTCGACGACAGGAGAACACCGGGGAGCTGTTTTTT. Its protein is CASSRRQENTGELFF.

The genes are TRBV11-2 and TRBJ1-2, with D unresolved. V lost 4 bases, J lost 4 bases, and 25 bases lay in between. This CDR3 has 18 residues. Germline V gene data show CDR1 as SGHAT and CDR2 as FQNNGV. CDR3 region: CASSYPTYQAPKFYGYTF. The CDR3 DNA is TGTGCCAGCAGCTACCCTACCTACCAGGCCCCGAAATTCTATGGCTACACCTTC. The full variable domain, in which reference TRBV11-2 and TRBJ1-2 provide the parts outside the CDR3, is EAGVAQSPRYKIIEKRQSVAFWCNPISGHATLYWYQQILGQGPKLLIQFQNNGVVDDSQLPKDRFSAERLKGVDSTLKIQPAKLEDSAVYLCASSYPTYQAPKFYGYTFGSGTRLTVV.

The chain recombines TRBV5-1 with TRBJ2-7; no firm D call. The CDR3 consists of 12 residues. V dropped 3 bases and J dropped 4 bases, with 8 bases sitting between them. Germline values: CDR1 SGHRS, CDR2 YFSETQ. The CDR3 region is CASSWGSYEQYF. The CDR3 DNA sequence: TGCGCCAGCAGCTGGGGATCTTACGAGCAGTACTTC.

The rearrangement uses TRBV6-6 and TRBJ1-3, with a possible D match to TRBD1 (5 bases). CDR3 size: 16 residues. Germline V gene data show CDR1 as MNHNY and CDR2 as SVGAGI (reference sequence). Between the trimmed V and J ends, which lost 0 bases and 0 bases, there was a span of 9 bases. The CDR3 reads CASSYSSGGSGNTIYF. The CDR3 DNA reads as TGTGCCAGCAGTTACTCGAGTGGGGGCTCTGGAAACACCATATATTTT.

V and J are TRBV5-1 and TRBJ2-3, with no clear D. V was clipped by 2 bases and J by 0 bases, with 7 bases between them. Germline V gives CDR1 SGHRS, CDR2 YFSETQ. The CDR3 is made up of 14 amino acids. CDR3 sequence reads: CASSLYSSTDTQYF. CDR3 DNA: TGCGCCAGCAGCTTATACTCAAGCACAGATACGCAGTATTTT.

This clone counts as hyperexpanded. The chain employs TRBV28 and TRBJ1-3, with a possible D match to TRBD1 (5 bases). Germline V CDR1 and CDR2: MDHEN, SYDVKM. The CDR3 consists of 15 residues. V was pared by 4 bases and J by 0 bases, with 10 bases between. As DNA, the CDR3 is TGTGCCAGCAGTTCCATCCAGGGCTCTGGAAACACCATATATTTT. This codes for CASSSIQGSGNTIYF.

J is TRBJ2-3 and V is TRBV18, with a tentative D call TRBD2 (5 bases). Looked up from germline, CDR1 is KGHSH and CDR2 is LQKENI. Trimming removed 0 bases from V and 2 bases from J, with 9 bases in between. CDR3 length: 15 residues. This CDR3 is CASSPPDSPTDTQYF. The CDR3 region has the DNA TGTGCCAGCTCACCACCGGACTCACCCACAGATACGCAGTATTTT.

This rearrangement joins TRBV4-1 to TRBJ2-7, with 8 bases that match TRBD1. CDR1 MGHRA and CDR2 YSYEKL come from the germline V gene. There are 16 residues in the CDR3. Trimming took 0 bases from V and 3 from J; bases not matched to a gene: 7. CDR3 sequence: CASSQDAGGGFYEQYF. DNA of the CDR3: TGCGCCAGCAGCCAAGATGCAGGGGGCGGTTTCTACGAGCAGTACTTC.

The genes are TRBV6-5 and TRBJ2-7; D may be TRBD1 (6 bases). The germline V and J ends were trimmed by 6 bases and 0 bases, with 12 bases remaining between them. Looked up from germline, CDR1 is MNHEY and CDR2 is SVGAGI. CDR3 length: 14 residues. This chain's CDR3 is CASRRQEFSYEQYF. The CDR3 DNA reads TGTGCCAGCAGACGACAGGAGTTCTCCTACGAGCAGTACTTC.

CDR3 sequence (DNA): TGTGCCAGCAATGAGCGGGGGCCCTTCAATGAGCAGTTCTTC. It yields the protein CASNERGPFNEQFF. V and J are TRBV7-2 and TRBJ2-1; 8 bases map to TRBD2. J was trimmed by 6 bases and V by 7 bases; bases with no gene match: 8. The CDR3 sequence is 14 residues long. Germline-derived CDR1 and CDR2 are SGHTA and FQGNSA.

This chain links TRBV4-3 with TRBJ2-4, with no clear D. Germline CDR1 LGHNA, CDR2 YSLEER. Deletions cut 0 bases from V and 0 bases from J, with 15 bases between. The CDR3 is 18 amino acids. The CDR3 here is CASSQDLPRQIAKNIQYF. CDR3 bases: TGCGCCAGCAGCCAAGATCTCCCCAGGCAGATAGCCAAAAACATTCAGTACTTC.

The J gene is TRBJ1-1, the V gene TRBV28; D uncertain. V lost 6 bases and J lost 6, with 11 bases in between. The germline V gene encodes CDR1 MDHEN and CDR2 SYDVKM. There are 12 residues in the CDR3. CDR3: CASSFGTAEAFF. The CDR3, as DNA: TGTGCCAGCAGCTTCGGTACAGCTGAAGCTTTCTTT.

The genes are TRBV7-2 and TRBJ2-3; D ambiguous. V lost 2 bases, J lost 2 bases, and 14 bases lay in between. Germline assignment: CDR1 SGHTA and CDR2 FQGNSA. The length of the CDR3 is 16 residues. CDR3 loop: CASSLSVNRYTDTQYF. The CDR3 DNA reads TGTGCCAGCAGCTTATCGGTGAACAGATACACAGATACGCAGTATTTT.

This clone has only a few counts. The genes are TRBV30 and TRBJ2-6; D may be TRBD1 or TRBD2 (5 bases each). CDR3 length: 15 amino acids. V lost 3 bases and J 0 bases, leaving 9 bases between the germline ends. Germline CDR1 GTSNPN, CDR2 SVGIG (reference sequence). The CDR3 reads CAWSPRGSGANVLTF. The CDR3 nucleotides are TGTGCCTGGAGCCCGAGGGGCTCTGGGGCCAACGTCCTGACTTTC. Supplemented by reference TRBV30 and TRBJ2-6, the full variable domain reads SQTIHQWPATLVQPVGSPLSLECTVEGTSNPNLYWYRQAAGRGLQLLFYSVGIGQISSEVPQNLSASRPQDRQFILSSKKLLLSDSGFYLCAWSPRGSGANVLTFGAGSRLTVL.

The chain joins TRBV7-8 to TRBJ1-2; 7 bases match TRBD1. The CDR3 has 15 amino acids. Germline V gene lookup returns CDR1 SGHVS and CDR2 FQNEAQ. The J segment lost 6 bases and the V segment lost 9 bases, leaving 16 bases of the junction unmatched. CDR3 nucleotides: TGTGCCAGTAGCAAGGAAAAGGGGGCGTTGGATGGCTACACCTTC. Translating it yields CASSKEKGALDGYTF. Full variable domain (outside the CDR3, taken from reference TRBV7-8 and TRBJ1-2): GAGVSQSPRYKVAKRGQDVALRCDPISGHVSLFWYQQALGQGPEFLTYFQNEAQLDKSGLPSDRFFAERPEGSVSTLKIQRTQQEDSAVYLCASSKEKGALDGYTFGSGTRLTVV.

This sequence joins TRBV7-9 and TRBJ2-7; 8 bases fit TRBD1. Germline V gives CDR1 SEHNR, CDR2 FQNEAQ (reference sequence). V lost 5 bases to trimming and J lost 3 bases; unmatched junction nucleotides: 9. The length of the CDR3 is 15 residues. This CDR3 reads CASSPRTGPNYEQYF. The DNA of the CDR3 is TGTGCCAGCAGCCCAAGGACAGGGCCCAACTACGAGCAGTACTTC. Variable domain in full (rest from reference TRBV7-9 and TRBJ2-7): DTGVSQNPRHKITKRGQNVTFRCDPISEHNRLYWYRQTLGQGPEFLTYFQNEAQLEKSRLLSDRFSAERPKGSFSTLEIQRTEQGDSAMYLCASSPRTGPNYEQYFGPGTRLTVT.

By share of the sample, this clone is medium-sized (0.01 to 0.1%). This chain uses TRBV6-1 with TRBJ1-2; D remains unclear. Germline V gene data show CDR1 as MNHNS and CDR2 as SASEGT. This CDR3 contains 12 residues. V gave up 6 bases and J gave up 8 bases, with 13 bases separating them. The CDR3 loop is CASRNPGEGYTF. Written as DNA, the CDR3 is TGTGCCAGCAGGAACCCCGGGGAAGGCTACACCTTC.

This chain uses TRBV6-5 with TRBJ2-1, with 8 bases matching TRBD1. Per germline, CDR1 MNHEY and CDR2 SVGAGI. This CDR3 is built from 15 residues. Losses at the gene ends were 6 bases for V and 7 bases for J; bases not matched to a gene: 11. The CDR3 nucleotides are TGTGCCAGCAGCGTAGGGACAGGCGGTGGGAATGAGCAGTTCTTC. Residues: CASSVGTGGGNEQFF.

The rearrangement joins TRBV5-1 to TRBJ2-1, with 7 bases aligning to TRBD1. The CDR3 spans 15 residues. V was clipped by 3 bases and J by 7 bases; unmatched bases: 10. The V gene's germline CDR1 is SGHRS and CDR2 YFSETQ. CDR3 protein: CASSSPGQINNEQFF. CDR3 nucleotides: TGCGCCAGCAGCTCTCCGGGACAGATCAATAATGAGCAGTTCTTC.

The V call is TRBV5-1, the J call TRBJ2-7; the D gene is possibly TRBD1 (6 bases). Germline CDR1 is SGHRS and CDR2 is YFSETQ. The CDR3 extends over 15 amino acids. V lost 0 bases and J lost 2, with 12 bases in between. CDR3 loop: CASSLGKTGPYEQYF. Written as DNA, the CDR3 is TGCGCCAGCAGCTTGGGCAAAACAGGGCCCTACGAGCAGTACTTC.

The rearrangement uses TRBV6-5 and TRBJ2-7; D possibly matches TRBD1 or TRBD2 (5 bases each). The CDR3 has 14 amino acids. Germline assignment: CDR1 MNHEY and CDR2 SVGAGI. Trimming removed 2 bases at V and 2 bases at J, with 10 bases between. CDR3 residues: CASSYGRGAYEQYF. The CDR3 DNA follows: TGTGCCAGCAGTTACGGCCGGGGCGCCTACGAGCAGTACTTC.

The CDR3: CASLSGGTNNEQFF. The CDR3 DNA is TGTGCCAGTTTAAGCGGGGGAACAAACAATGAGCAGTTCTTC. This sequence joins TRBV2 and TRBJ2-1; 8 positions agree with TRBD2. In germline, CDR1 is SNHLY, CDR2 FYNNEI. This CDR3 is built from 14 residues. After removal of 9 bases from V and 5 bases from J, the junction contained 9 bases not matched to a gene.

The chain joins TRBV6-1 to TRBJ1-1; D unresolved. V was clipped by 3 bases and J by 6 bases, with 14 bases between them. This CDR3 region has 14 residues. Germline values: CDR1 MNHNS, CDR2 SASEGT. CDR3 sequence reads: CASSEDPQLPEAFF. Here the CDR3 DNA reads TGTGCCAGCAGTGAGGACCCCCAATTGCCTGAAGCTTTCTTT.